The 19 T cell receptor beta chains reported below all come from one sample, sequenced in a study of shared clonotypes between healthy human individuals. Naive CD8 cells lacked CD45RO and underwent positive selection for CCR7, leaving out terminally differentiated effector memory CD45RA+ cells. Clones were read by immunoSEQ multiplex PCR, and TCRdb kept only the in-frame ones, dropping some. Here the sample spans over 2 million clones, about 95% being singletons. What was sequenced was naive CD8+ T cells sorted from blood. The receptor source for this set is a man between 18 and 35 years old in good health.

A single count supports this clone. V gene TRBV9 combines with J gene TRBJ2-5, with 16 bases identical to TRBD2. V dropped 3 bases and J dropped 4; count of bases not matched to a gene: 3. From germline, CDR1 is SGDLS and CDR2 YYNGEE. There are 16 residues in the CDR3. The chain's CDR3 is CASSEGLAGGGETQYF. CDR3 in DNA: TGTGCCAGCAGCGAGGGACTAGCGGGAGGGGGAGAGACCCAGTACTTC.

The chain is built from TRBV27 and TRBJ2-2; 10 positions agree with TRBD2. The CDR3 has 16 amino acids. V lost 3 bases and J lost 4; bases outside the gene matches: 5. CDR1 and CDR2 from the germline V gene are MNHEY and SMNVEV (reference sequence). The CDR3 nucleotides read TGTGCCAGCAGTTTGGGGGGACTAGCGTTCACCGGGGAGCTGTTTTTT. It encodes CASSLGGLAFTGELFF.

The chain carries TRBV6-1 and TRBJ2-7; D is perhaps TRBD2 (6 bases). Germline CDR1 and CDR2: MNHNS and SASEGT. The CDR3 totals 15 residues. Trimming stripped 3 bases from V and 1 base from J, with 13 bases between. The CDR3 DNA reads TGTGCCAGCAGTGATTGGCGGGGAAGTTCCTACGAGCAGTACTTC. Encoded protein: CASSDWRGSSYEQYF.

This chain joins TRBV6-6 and TRBJ1-4; D not resolved. V dropped 2 bases and J dropped 5 bases, with 12 bases sitting between them. Germline-derived CDR1 and CDR2 are MNHNY and SVGAGI (reference sequence). This CDR3 spans 15 amino acids. The CDR3 nucleotides are TGTGCCAGCAGTTACGAGGCGGAGACGAATGAAAAACTGTTTTTT. It specifies CASSYEAETNEKLFF.

V and J are TRBV6-6 and TRBJ1-4, with D perhaps TRBD1 (6 bases). The ends were cut back, 9 bases at V and 8 bases at J, with 19 bases in the middle. The germline V gene encodes CDR1 MNHNY and CDR2 SVGAGI (reference sequence). The CDR3 runs to 14 residues. The CDR3 sequence: CASGPARGREKLFF. The CDR3, as DNA: TGTGCCAGTGGTCCGGCCAGGGGTAGAGAAAAACTGTTTTTT.

The chain is built from TRBV13 and TRBJ2-7, with TRBD1 matching over 8 bases. V lost 6 bases to trimming and J lost 4 bases; unmatched junction nucleotides: 11. The CDR3 is 15 residues long. Germline V gene lookup returns CDR1 PRHDT and CDR2 FYEKMQ (reference sequence). The CDR3 reads CASSHSGQGQYEQYF. DNA for the CDR3: TGTGCCAGCAGTCATTCTGGACAGGGTCAGTACGAGCAGTACTTC.

J is TRBJ2-1 and V is TRBV7-9; the D call may be TRBD1 or TRBD2 (5 bases each). Germline V lookup: CDR1 SEHNR, CDR2 FQNEAQ (reference sequence). The CDR3 covers 15 residues. The germline V and J ends were trimmed by 6 bases and 5 bases, with 17 bases remaining between them. This CDR3 is CASRPTGTFHNEQFF. The CDR3 nucleotides read TGTGCCAGCAGGCCCACCGGGACCTTTCACAATGAGCAGTTCTTC.

This clone occurred once. The sample carries other DNA sequences with the same CDR3. The chain couples TRBV4-1 to TRBJ1-1; no reliable D call. The CDR3 spans 12 residues. The V end was cut by 4 bases, the J end by 6 bases, with 9 bases between. Germline loops: CDR1 MGHRA, CDR2 YSYEKL. The CDR3 DNA sequence: TGCGCCAGCAGCCTCCCCGGGGCTGAAGCTTTCTTT. Encoded protein: CASSLPGAEAFF.

This chain uses TRBV7-9 with TRBJ2-5; TRBD1 might be the D (5 bases). With 3 bases removed from V and 5 bases from J, the gap between germline ends came to 13 bases. The V gene's germline CDR1 is SEHNR and CDR2 FQNEAQ (reference sequence). The CDR3 contains 14 residues. CDR3 coding DNA: TGTGCCAGCAGCTTGGCAGGGTCATGGGAGACCCAGTACTTC. Protein: CASSLAGSWETQYF. The full variable domain, with the rest looked up from reference TRBV7-9 and TRBJ2-5, is DTGVSQNPRHKITKRGQNVTFRCDPISEHNRLYWYRQTLGQGPEFLTYFQNEAQLEKSRLLSDRFSAERPKGSFSTLEIQRTEQGDSAMYLCASSLAGSWETQYFGPGTRLLVL.

The rearrangement links TRBV5-6 to TRBJ1-6; unclear D gene. Trimming pared 6 bases from V and 9 bases from J, leaving 10 bases between. This CDR3 comprises 12 residues. Germline V gene sequence: CDR1 SGHDT, CDR2 YYEEEE. This CDR3 is CASTDRGSPLHF. For the CDR3, the DNA is TGTGCCAGCACCGACCGAGGTTCACCCCTCCACTTT.

The CDR3 region is CACAGELFGSSYNEQFF. The DNA of the CDR3 is TGTGCCTGTGCCGGGGAGTTATTCGGGAGCTCCTACAATGAGCAGTTCTTC. The V call is TRBV30, the J call TRBJ2-1; TRBD2 is a possible D gene (6 bases). Germline values: CDR1 GTSNPN, CDR2 SVGIG (reference sequence). The CDR3 spans 17 residues. Trimming shortened V by 6 bases and J by 0 bases, and 21 bases separated the two germline ends.

The gene calls are TRBV2 and TRBJ2-7, with D maybe TRBD2 (6 bases). Germline-derived CDR1 and CDR2 are SNHLY and FYNNEI. The CDR3 has 13 amino acids. V was clipped by 8 bases and J by 0 bases, with 11 bases between them. CDR3 DNA sequence: TGTGCCAGCCTATGGACTACCTCCTACGAGCAGTACTTC. It translates to CASLWTTSYEQYF.

The chain combines TRBV27 with TRBJ2-7, with 8 bases matching TRBD1. Losses at the gene ends were 5 bases for V and 6 bases for J; bases not matched to a gene: 6. This CDR3 has 13 amino acids. The V gene's germline CDR1 is MNHEY and CDR2 SMNVEV (reference sequence). CDR3 amino acids: CASSIRQGREQYF. The CDR3 coding sequence is TGTGCCAGCAGTATACGACAGGGGCGCGAGCAGTACTTC.

The chain carries TRBV30 and TRBJ2-7; 11 nucleotides agree with TRBD1. Germline trimming cut 8 bases from V and 2 bases from J; bases unmatched to any gene: 2. This CDR3 contains 12 residues. Germline lookup yields CDR1 GTSNPN and CDR2 SVGIG (reference sequence). CDR3: CAGQGAAYEQYF. In DNA, the CDR3 is TGTGCCGGACAGGGGGCCGCCTACGAGCAGTACTTC.

The chain recombines TRBV4-3 with TRBJ2-7; 10 nucleotides align to TRBD1. This CDR3 comprises 15 residues. Germline V gives CDR1 LGHNA, CDR2 YSLEER. The junction had 4 bases not matched to a gene; V was cut back by 0 bases and J by 5 bases. CDR3 sequence reads: CASSQDRGQGNEQYF. The CDR3 DNA reads as TGCGCCAGCAGCCAAGATAGGGGACAGGGGAACGAGCAGTACTTC.

The chain has TRBV27 and TRBJ1-1, with unresolved D. CDR3 length equals 14 residues. V dropped 4 bases and J dropped 0 bases, with 9 bases sitting between them. Per germline, CDR1 MNHEY and CDR2 SMNVEV (reference sequence). CDR3 nucleotide sequence: TGTGCCAGCAGTTCGGGCGCTATGAACACTGAAGCTTTCTTT. It codes for CASSSGAMNTEAFF.

The count of this clone is one. The V gene is TRBV19, the J gene TRBJ2-1, with a tentative D call TRBD2 (6 bases). With 0 bases removed from V and 3 bases from J, the gap between germline ends came to 12 bases. The CDR3 covers 16 residues. Germline assignment: CDR1 LNHDA and CDR2 SQIVND (reference sequence). The CDR3 here is CASSIEWGVIYNEQFF. CDR3 nucleotides: TGTGCCAGTAGTATAGAGTGGGGGGTAATCTACAATGAGCAGTTCTTC.

On this clone itself: Distinct nucleotide sequences in the sample also encode this CDR3. The CDR3 reads CASSYSPGLDGYTF. CDR3 nucleotide sequence: TGTGCCAGCAGTTACTCTCCGGGACTGGATGGCTACACCTTC. This sequence joins TRBV6-5 and TRBJ1-2; maybe TRBD1 (5 bases). Germline-derived CDR1 and CDR2 are MNHEY and SVGAGI. The CDR3 contains 14 residues. Deletions cut 0 bases from V and 6 bases from J, with 11 bases between.

This sequence joins TRBV9 and TRBJ2-3; TRBD1 agrees at 7 bases. Trimming took 3 bases from V and 4 from J; bases not matched to a gene: 11. The V gene's germline CDR1 is SGDLS and CDR2 YYNGEE. The CDR3 loop spans 16 amino acids. Here the CDR3 reads CASSDTGQGVADTQYF. DNA for the CDR3: TGTGCCAGCAGCGACACGGGGCAGGGGGTGGCAGATACGCAGTATTTT. The full variable domain, rest sourced from reference TRBV9 and TRBJ2-3, is DSGVTQTPKHLITATGQRVTLRCSPRSGDLSVYWYQQSLDQGLQFLIQYYNGEERAKGNILERFSAQQFPDLHSELNLSSLELGDSALYFCASSDTGQGVADTQYFGPGTRLTVL.